The rows below give T cell receptor beta chains drawn from one sample of a study of STAT5B mutations in CD4+ large granular lymphocyte leukemia. The method was immunoSEQ multiplex PCR; TCRdb's version includes in-frame clones alone and lacks a portion of them. The sample consists of about 21,000 clones, 65% to 80% of them appearing once. Sequenced material: CD4+ T cells from blood buffy coats. The receptors shown here come from a human donor in good health. CDR3s include the opening cysteine and the closing phenylalanine or tryptophan. D genes are given only for firm matches. Clone sizes are given selectively: once, few, many, or a class where the clone is expanded.

d_call,v_call,j_call,clone_size,cdr3_aa,cdr3_nt
TRBD1,TRBV11-2,TRBJ2-7,.,CASSFGQGTYEQYF,TGTGCCAGCAGCTTTGGACAGGGCACCTACGAGCAGTACTTC
TRBD1,TRBV9,TRBJ2-2,.,CASSGGQGPTTGELFF,TGTGCCAGCAGCGGGGGACAGGGTCCAACCACCGGGGAGCTGTTTTTT
.,TRBV28,TRBJ1-2,.,CASSRLSASTGTF,TGTGCCAGCAGTCGGCTTTCTGCCTCCACGGGAACCTTC
.,TRBV6-5,TRBJ1-1,.,CATGAAEAFF,TGTGCCACCGGGGCAGCGGAAGCTTTCTTT
TRBD1,TRBV5-6,TRBJ1-1,.,CASSQGQITEAFF,TGTGCCAGCAGCCAGGGACAGATCACTGAAGCTTTCTTT
.,TRBV18,TRBJ2-5,.,CASSRTEETQYF,TGTGCCAGCTCAAGGACAGAAGAGACCCAGTACTTC
TRBD2,TRBV6-5,TRBJ2-1,.,CASSYGRTSGRVQFF,TGTGCCAGCAGTTACGGGAGGACTAGCGGGAGAGTACAGTTCTTC
.,TRBV15,TRBJ2-4,.,CATSTPGGAGLKDIQYF,TGTGCCACCAGCACCCCGGGTGGGGCAGGTTTAAAAGACATTCAGTACTTC
.,TRBV30,TRBJ2-5,.,CAWSVSRAGETQYF,TGTGCCTGGAGTGTGTCCAGGGCAGGAGAGACCCAGTACTTC
.,TRBV7-2,TRBJ2-2,.,CASSYRTGELFF,TGTGCCAGCAGCTACCGAACCGGGGAGCTGTTTTTT
.,TRBV9,TRBJ2-2,few,CASSFGGNTGELFF,TGTGCCAGCAGCTTCGGGGGGAACACCGGGGAGCTGTTTTTT
.,TRBV11-3,TRBJ2-3,.,CASSLGDASTDTQYF,TGTGCCAGCAGCTTAGGCGACGCGAGCACAGATACGCAGTATTTT
TRBD2,TRBV7-2,TRBJ2-1,.,CASSLGSGARRNEQFF,TGTGCCAGCAGCTTAGGGAGCGGGGCCCGAAGAAATGAGCAGTTCTTC
TRBD2,TRBV7-9,TRBJ2-1,few,CASSLGSSGRANEQFF,TGTGCCAGCAGCTTAGGATCTAGCGGGAGGGCCAATGAGCAGTTCTTC
TRBD2,TRBV12-5,TRBJ2-2,.,CASGFRSGRASTGELFF,TGTGCTAGTGGTTTCCGCTCCGGGAGGGCAAGCACCGGGGAGCTGTTTTTT
TRBD2,TRBV6-5,TRBJ2-7,.,CASTGLEMYEQYF,TGTGCCAGCACCGGACTAGAGATGTACGAGCAGTACTTC
TRBD1,TRBV4-3,TRBJ2-5,.,CASSPGTGLKETQYF,TGCGCCAGCAGCCCGGGGACAGGGCTAAAAGAGACCCAGTACTTC
.,TRBV4-1,TRBJ2-1,.,CASSRQGISYNEQFF,TGCGCCAGCAGCCGTCAGGGGATCTCCTACAATGAGCAGTTCTTC
.,TRBV6-6,TRBJ2-6,.,CASSYSGVGSANVLTF,TGTGCCAGCAGTTATAGTGGCGTAGGGTCGGCCAACGTCCTGACTTTC
.,TRBV6-1,TRBJ2-7,.,CASSVGRSVVWVNEQYF,TGTGCCAGCAGTGTTGGAAGGAGTGTAGTATGGGTGAACGAGCAGTACTTC
.,TRBV15,TRBJ2-3,.,CATSRGRDPAQYF,TGTGCCACCAGCAGAGGGAGGGACCCCGCGCAGTATTTT
.,TRBV10-3,TRBJ1-5,.,CAISDRGDGNQPQHF,TGTGCCATCAGTGATAGGGGAGATGGCAATCAGCCCCAGCATTTT
.,TRBV28,TRBJ1-5,.,CASSLGQGHQPQHF,TGTGCCAGCAGTTTAGGGCAGGGTCATCAGCCCCAGCATTTT
TRBD2,TRBV7-2,TRBJ2-5,.,CASSFSTSSETQYF,TGTGCCAGCAGCTTCTCGACTAGCAGCGAGACCCAGTACTTC
.,TRBV6-4,TRBJ1-2,.,CASSDSWGGGYTF,TGTGCCAGCAGTGACTCGTGGGGAGGAGGCTACACCTTC
TRBD1,TRBV7-2,TRBJ1-1,few,CASSPQRTGGTAFF,TGTGCCAGCAGCCCCCAACGGACAGGCGGGACAGCTTTCTTT
.,TRBV5-8,TRBJ1-1,.,CASATNTEAFF,TGTGCCAGCGCAACGAACACTGAAGCTTTCTTT
.,TRBV5-8,TRBJ2-6,.,CASSLRGVGANVLTF,TGTGCCAGCAGCTTAAGGGGGGTTGGGGCCAACGTCCTGACTTTC
TRBD1,TRBV28,TRBJ2-1,.,CASSNTPGQGAGEQFF,TGTGCCAGCAGTAATACACCGGGACAGGGGGCCGGTGAGCAGTTCTTC
.,TRBV10-1,TRBJ1-6,few,CASSETKGSPLHF,TGCGCCAGCAGTGAGACGAAGGGATCACCCCTCCACTTT
TRBD1,TRBV11-3,TRBJ1-2,few,CASSPDRGWGYTF,TGTGCCAGCAGCCCAGACAGGGGTTGGGGCTACACCTTC
.,TRBV7-9,TRBJ1-1,medium-sized,CASSLLAKGNTEAFF,TGTGCCAGCAGCCTCCTCGCAAAGGGGAACACTGAAGCTTTCTTT
.,TRBV7-3,TRBJ2-7,.,CASSLTAGASEQYF,TGTGCCAGCAGCTTAACGGCAGGGGCAAGTGAGCAGTACTTC
.,TRBV11-2,TRBJ1-2,.,CASSLAQGRGYTF,TGTGCCAGCAGCTTAGCACAGGGCCGAGGCTACACCTTC
.,TRBV15,TRBJ1-2,.,CATSREAGGYTF,TGTGCCACCAGCAGAGAGGCCGGCGGCTACACCTTC
.,TRBV28,TRBJ1-2,.,CASRGYGYTF,TGTGCCAGCAGGGGCTATGGCTACACCTTC
TRBD2,TRBV25-1,TRBJ2-4,once,CASRGGDIQYF,TGTGCCAGCAGGGGGGGGGACATTCAGTACTTC
.,TRBV5-1,TRBJ2-3,few,CASSSGLKPSTDTQYF,TGCGCCAGCAGCTCCGGACTTAAACCTAGCACAGATACGCAGTATTTT
TRBD2,TRBV25-1,TRBJ2-7,.,CASSDTGRLSYEQYF,TGTGCCAGCAGTGACACCGGGAGGCTCTCCTACGAGCAGTACTTC
.,TRBV5-5,TRBJ1-2,.,CASSLDRRPEGYTF,TGTGCCAGCAGCTTGGATCGCAGACCAGAGGGCTACACCTTC
.,TRBV7-9,TRBJ1-6,.,CASSFNTDSPLHF,TGTGCCAGCAGCTTCAACACGGATTCACCCCTCCACTTT
.,TRBV2,TRBJ1-2,.,CASRTALGGYTF,TGTGCCAGCAGAACCGCCCTTGGGGGCTACACCTTC
.,TRBV4-3,TRBJ1-1,.,CASSQVLGGGEAFF,TGCGCCAGCAGCCAAGTATTGGGGGGAGGTGAAGCTTTCTTT
.,TRBV7-3,TRBJ2-5,.,CASSPGGIQETQYF,TGTGCCAGCAGCCCAGGGGGGATCCAAGAGACCCAGTACTTC